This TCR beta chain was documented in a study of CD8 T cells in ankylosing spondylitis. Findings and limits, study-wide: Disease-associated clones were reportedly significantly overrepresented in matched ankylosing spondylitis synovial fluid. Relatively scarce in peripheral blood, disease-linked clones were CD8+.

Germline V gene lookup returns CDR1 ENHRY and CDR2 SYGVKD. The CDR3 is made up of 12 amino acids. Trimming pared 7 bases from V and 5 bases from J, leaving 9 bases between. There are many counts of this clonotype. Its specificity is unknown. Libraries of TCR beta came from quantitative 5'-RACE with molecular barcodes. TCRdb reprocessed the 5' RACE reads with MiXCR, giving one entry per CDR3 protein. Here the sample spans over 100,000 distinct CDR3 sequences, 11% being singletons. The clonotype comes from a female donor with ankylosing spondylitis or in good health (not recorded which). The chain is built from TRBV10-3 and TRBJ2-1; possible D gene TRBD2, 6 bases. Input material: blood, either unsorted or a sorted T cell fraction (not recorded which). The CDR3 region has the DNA TGTGCCATCACGGGACTGAACAATGAGCAGTTCTTC. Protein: CAITGLNNEQFF.